These 2 T cell receptor beta chains share one sample of origin, sequenced in a study of CD8 T cells in Susac syndrome. After extraction with the RNeasy kit, roughly 0.45 to 1 ug of the RNA was reverse transcribed using random hexamers. MiXCR was run by TCRdb on the immunoSEQ multiplex PCR reads, yielding one entry per CDR3 protein. Among around 25,000 distinct CDR3 sequences listed, 93% were seen once. Sequencing was carried out using CD8+ T cells from PBMCs. The receptors come from a human donor with Susac syndrome.

The chain couples TRBV5-1 to TRBJ1-1; 8 bases are shared with TRBD1. CDR1 is SGHRS, CDR2 YFSETQ, per germline. V was pared by 4 bases and J by 7 bases, with 15 bases of the junction left unmatched. The CDR3 loop spans 16 amino acids. CDR3 sequence reads: CASSPPRQGAPLEAFF. The DNA of the CDR3 is TGCGCCAGCAGCCCTCCCCGCCAGGGGGCACCCCTTGAAGCTTTCTTT. The entire variable domain, with the rest obtained from reference TRBV5-1 and TRBJ1-1, is as follows: KAGVTQTPRYLIKTRGQQVTLSCSPISGHRSVSWYQQTPGQGLQFLFEYFSETQRNKGNFPGRFSGRQFSNSRSEMNVSTLELGDSALYLCASSPPRQGAPLEAFFGQGTRLTVV.

This chain uses TRBV4-2 with TRBJ2-7, with D maybe TRBD1 (5 bases). There are 13 residues in the CDR3. CDR1 and CDR2 from the germline V gene are LGHNA and YNFKEQ. V was cut by 3 bases and J by 3 bases, with 9 bases left in between. CDR3 bases: TGTGCCAGCAGCCAGGACAATGACTACGAGCAGTACTTC. Translating it yields CASSQDNDYEQYF.